These T cell receptor beta chains were read from a single sample in a study of CD8+ T cells in alopecia areata. Profiling relied on immunoSEQ multiplex PCR, and the TCRdb table lists in-frame clones only, not all of them. Here the sample spans about 200,000 clones, around three fifths being singletons. The material sequenced was CD4+ T cells sorted from blood, taken at week 4, from a patient treated with tofacitinib. Receptor source: a human donor with alopecia areata. The CDR3 runs from the conserved cysteine through the conserved F or W. The D gene is left open where the match is weak. Not all rows give a size; the values are once, few, many and, for expanded clones, a class.

d_call	clone_size	j_call	v_call	cdr3_aa	cdr3_nt
.	.	TRBJ1-2	TRBV4-1	CASSQDFGVLNYGYTF	TGCGCCAGCAGCCAAGATTTTGGGGTTTTAAACTATGGCTACACCTTC
TRBD1	.	TRBJ1-2	TRBV5-4	CASSPPGTGEDSGYTF	TGTGCCAGCAGCCCACCCGGGACAGGGGAGGATAGTGGCTACACCTTC
.	few	TRBJ2-3	TRBV5-1	CASSLYMADTQYF	TGCGCCAGCAGCTTGTACATGGCAGATACGCAGTATTTT
.	.	TRBJ1-6	TRBV19	CASSYSGNSPLHF	TGTGCCAGTAGTTACAGTGGCAATTCACCCCTCCACTTT
TRBD1	few	TRBJ2-6	TRBV29-1	CSVFFGTGYSGANVLTF	TGCAGCGTTTTCTTTGGGACAGGGTACTCTGGGGCCAACGTCCTGACTTTC
TRBD1	.	TRBJ2-7	TRBV29-1	CSATTGARPRYEQYF	TGCAGCGCCACGACAGGGGCCAGACCTCGCTACGAGCAGTACTTC
.	.	TRBJ2-5	TRBV30	CAWSPPSETQYF	TGTGCCTGGAGTCCCCCATCAGAGACCCAGTACTTC
TRBD1	once	TRBJ2-2	TRBV7-2	CASSPHSDRASGELFF	TGTGCCAGCAGCCCGCACTCCGACAGGGCTAGCGGGGAGCTGTTTTTT
.	.	TRBJ2-1	TRBV11-2	CASRRRGGSYNEQFF	TGTGCCAGCCGACGTAGGGGGGGATCCTACAATGAGCAGTTCTTC
TRBD2	once	TRBJ2-7	TRBV5-1	CASSSVLAGSYEQYF	TGCGCCAGCAGCTCTGTCCTAGCGGGGTCCTACGAGCAGTACTTC
TRBD2	.	TRBJ2-7	TRBV4-1	CASRSPLLAGGTYEQYF	TGCGCCAGCAGGTCCCCTCTCCTAGCGGGGGGCACCTACGAGCAGTACTTC
.	few	TRBJ1-5	TRBV7-9	CASSRGGNQPQHF	TGTGCCAGCAGCCGAGGAGGAAATCAGCCCCAGCATTTT
.	few	TRBJ2-6	TRBV30	CAWLSSGANVLTF	TGTGCCTGGCTGAGCTCTGGGGCCAACGTCCTGACTTTC
TRBD2	few	TRBJ2-1	TRBV5-1	CASLPGGGRNNEQFF	TGCGCCAGCTTACCTGGCGGGGGGAGAAACAATGAGCAGTTCTTC
TRBD1	.	TRBJ2-5	TRBV7-9	CASSDRAEETQYF	TGTGCCAGCTCCGACAGGGCTGAGGAGACCCAGTACTTC
TRBD1	.	TRBJ2-1	TRBV5-6	CASSLGTGIDYNEQFF	TGTGCCAGCAGCTTGGGGACAGGGATTGACTACAATGAGCAGTTCTTC
.	.	TRBJ1-5	TRBV18	CASSPGEGGEQPQHF	TGTGCCAGCTCCCCCGGGGAAGGGGGGGAACAGCCCCAGCATTTT
.	few	TRBJ2-5	TRBV7-9	CASSLDLREETQYF	TGTGCCAGCAGCTTAGATCTCCGGGAAGAGACCCAGTACTTC
.	.	TRBJ1-2	TRBV4-1	CASSQAGQIPYGYTF	TGCGCCAGCAGCCAAGCTGGACAAATCCCCTATGGCTACACCTTC
.	.	TRBJ2-2	TRBV5-1	CASSLTGTTPTGELFF	TGCGCCAGCAGCTTGACAGGGACAACCCCAACCGGGGAGCTGTTTTTT
.	.	TRBJ2-1	TRBV29-1	CSATGELREQFF	TGCAGCGCCACCGGGGAGCTGCGTGAGCAGTTCTTC
.	.	TRBJ2-5	TRBV25-1	CASSEFRGNAETQYF	TGTGCCAGCAGTGAATTTAGGGGAAATGCAGAGACCCAGTACTTC
TRBD2	.	TRBJ2-1	TRBV27	CASRVAGGFYNEQFF	TGTGCCAGCAGAGTAGCGGGGGGGTTCTACAATGAGCAGTTCTTC
TRBD1	.	TRBJ1-2	TRBV30	CAWSPWTGGGYTF	TGTGCCTGGAGTCCATGGACAGGGGGAGGCTACACCTTC
TRBD2	.	TRBJ2-7	TRBV18	CASSPTRGVYEQYF	TGTGCCAGCTCACCGACACGGGGGGTCTACGAGCAGTACTTC
.	few	TRBJ2-3	TRBV7-6	CASRGMDTQYF	TGTGCCTCCCGGGGGATGGATACGCAGTATTTT
.	.	TRBJ2-1	TRBV30	CAWTPLTANEQFF	TGTGCCTGGACCCCCCTAACTGCAAATGAGCAGTTCTTC
.	.	TRBJ2-5	TRBV19	CASSMTEETQYF	TGTGCCAGTAGTATGACGGAGGAGACCCAGTACTTC
.	.	TRBJ1-1	TRBV4-2	CASSQEDRTAFF	TGTGCCAGCAGCCAGGAAGACAGGACAGCTTTCTTT